This T cell receptor beta chain was sequenced in a study of T cells in Graves' hyperthyroidism and ophthalmopathy. Researchers amplified the TCR beta CDR3 regions from RNA transcripts. HTBI primers were used for first-round RT-PCR of the TCR CDR3. MiXCR was run by TCRdb on the multiplex PCR reads, yielding one entry per CDR3 protein. The table has 400,000 to 500,000 distinct CDR3 sequences, about 14% seen once. Per the germline V gene, CDR1 is DFQATT and CDR2 is SNEGSKA (reference sequence). Trimming took off 3 bases at V and 0 bases at J, with 10 bases between the two ends. There are 14 residues in the CDR3. The study based diagnoses on clinical symptoms, serum thyroxine and TRAb, thyroid ultrasound and orbital computed tomography. Study findings and constraints: Blood held most thyroid clonotypes expanded above 0.001 frequency. Onset of ophthalmopathy came a median approximately 6.9 months after the model predicted it.

This clonotype was counted at least ten times. The target antigen is unknown. Input material: blood. V gene TRBV20-1 combines with J gene TRBJ2-3; the D gene is possibly TRBD1 (6 bases). The clonotype comes from a young man with Graves' ophthalmopathy. This CDR3 reads CSASRQASTDTQYF. The CDR3, as DNA: TGCAGTGCTAGCAGACAGGCCAGCACAGATACGCAGTATTTT.